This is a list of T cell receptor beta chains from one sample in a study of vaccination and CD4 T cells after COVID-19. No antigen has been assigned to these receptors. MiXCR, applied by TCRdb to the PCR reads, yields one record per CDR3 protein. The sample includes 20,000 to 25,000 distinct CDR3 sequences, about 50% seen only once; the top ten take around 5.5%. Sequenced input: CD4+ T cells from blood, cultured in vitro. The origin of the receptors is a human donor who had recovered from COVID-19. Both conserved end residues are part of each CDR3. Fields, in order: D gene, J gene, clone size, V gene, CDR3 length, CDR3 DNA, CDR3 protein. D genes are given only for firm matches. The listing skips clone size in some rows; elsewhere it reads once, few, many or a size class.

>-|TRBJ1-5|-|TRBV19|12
TGTGCCAGTAGTCCCAACAATCAGCCCCAGCATTTT
CASSPNNQPQHF
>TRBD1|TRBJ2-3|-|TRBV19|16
TGTGCCAGTAGAGACAGGGGGCAAGGTAACTCTGATACGCAGTATTTT
CASRDRGQGNSDTQYF
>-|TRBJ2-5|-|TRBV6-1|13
TGTGCCAGCAGGAGGAGCTTACAAGAGACCCAGTACTTC
CASRRSLQETQYF
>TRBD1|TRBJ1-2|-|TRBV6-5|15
TGTGCCAGCAGTTATTCGGACAGGCCGGGGTATGGCTACACCTTC
CASSYSDRPGYGYTF
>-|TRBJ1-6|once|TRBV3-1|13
TGTGCCAGCAGCGGACAGCGGAATTCACCCCTCCACTTT
CASSGQRNSPLHF
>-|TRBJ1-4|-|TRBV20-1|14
TGCAGTGCTAGAGTTGAATCGTCAAGGTTTGAACTGTTTTTT
CSARVESSRFELFF
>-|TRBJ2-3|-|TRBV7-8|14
TGTGCCAGCAGCCGTTACAGGGAGGATTATTCGCAGTATTTT
CASSRYREDYSQYF
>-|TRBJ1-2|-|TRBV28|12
TGTGCCAGCACCTCAGATCCCTATGGCTACACCTTC
CASTSDPYGYTF
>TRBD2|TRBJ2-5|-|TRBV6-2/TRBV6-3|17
TGTGCCAGCAGCCCACGCGGGACGGGACTAGCTCTGGAGACCCAGTACTTC
CASSPRGTGLALETQYF
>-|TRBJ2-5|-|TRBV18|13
TGTGCCAGCTCACGGGGGGTAGGAGAGACCCAGTACTTC
CASSRGVGETQYF
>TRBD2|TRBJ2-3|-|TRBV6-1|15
TGTGCCAGCAGTGAACCGGGACTAGCTCCAGATACGCAGTATTTT
CASSEPGLAPDTQYF
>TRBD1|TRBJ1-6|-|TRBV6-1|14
TGTGCCAGCAGTCCGGACAGGGGGAATTCACCCCTCCACTTT
CASSPDRGNSPLHF
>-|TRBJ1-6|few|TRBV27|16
TGTGCCAGCAGTTTCAGGGGCCAGGGGAGGGTATCACCCCTCCACTTT
CASSFRGQGRVSPLHF
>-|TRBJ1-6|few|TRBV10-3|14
TGTGCCATCAGGACCTCGACAGATAATTCACCCCTCCACTTT
CAIRTSTDNSPLHF
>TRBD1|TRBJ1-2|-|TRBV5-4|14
TGTGCCAGCAGCGGGACAGGGTATTTCTATGGCTACACCTTC
CASSGTGYFYGYTF
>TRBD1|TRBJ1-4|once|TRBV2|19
TGTGCCAGCAGTCTAGAAACCGCCGGGACAGGGGGGGAAGATGAAAAACTGTTTTTT
CASSLETAGTGGEDEKLFF
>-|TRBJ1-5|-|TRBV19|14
TGTGCCAGTATGAGGCTGGGGGGGGATCAGCCCCAGCATTTT
CASMRLGGDQPQHF
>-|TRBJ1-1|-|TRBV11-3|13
TGTGCCAGCAGCTTCGGGACAACCACTGAAGCTTTCTTT
CASSFGTTTEAFF
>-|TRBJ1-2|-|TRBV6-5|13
TGTGCCAGCAGTTACAGGGGAGGCTATGGCTACACCTTC
CASSYRGGYGYTF
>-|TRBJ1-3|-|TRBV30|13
TGTGCCTGGGGGGGTAGCTCTGGAAACACCATATATTTT
CAWGGSSGNTIYF
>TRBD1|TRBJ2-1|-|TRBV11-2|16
TGTGCCAGCAGCTTAAGCCGGACAGGGGGTTTTAATGAGCAGTTCTTC
CASSLSRTGGFNEQFF
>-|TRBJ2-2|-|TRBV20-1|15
TGCAGTGCTAGAGAGAGGTCCCGGGGGAGAGGGGAGCTGTTTTTT
CSARERSRGRGELFF
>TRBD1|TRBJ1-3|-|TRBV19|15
TGTGCCAGTAGTGACAGGGGCCTCCTTCGAAACACCATATATTTT
CASSDRGLLRNTIYF
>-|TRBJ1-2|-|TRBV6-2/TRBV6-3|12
TGTGCCAGCAGTTTCCCTAACTATGACTACACCTTC
CASSFPNYDYTF
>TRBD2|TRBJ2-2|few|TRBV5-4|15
TGTGCCAGCAGCCCTGGGGAGGGGAACACCGGGGAGCTGTTTTTT
CASSPGEGNTGELFF
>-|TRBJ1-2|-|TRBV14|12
TGTGCCAGCAGCGAGGGCAACTATGGCTACACCTTC
CASSEGNYGYTF
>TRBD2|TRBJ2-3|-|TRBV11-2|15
TGTGCCAGCAGCTGGAGCGGGAGGGTGGTAGATACGCAGTATTTT
CASSWSGRVVDTQYF
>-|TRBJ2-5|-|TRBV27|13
TGTGCCAGCAGGAGCTGGGGGCGGGAGACCCAGTACTTC
CASRSWGRETQYF